The 17 T cell receptor beta chains below all came from one sample that was sequenced in a study of Ad26.COV2.S vaccination and SARS-CoV-2 variants. The data were produced by immunoSEQ multiplex PCR, yet TCRdb's version contains in-frame clones alone and is incomplete. This table has over 110,000 clones, roughly 90% appearing once. The sample in question was peripheral blood, obtained after recovery from COVID-19. These TCRs come from a human donor who had recovered from COVID-19.

The J gene is TRBJ1-6, the V gene TRBV15; 7 bases line up with TRBD1. V lost 3 bases to trimming and J lost 0 bases; unmatched junction nucleotides: 11. CDR1 and CDR2 from the germline V gene are LNHNV and YYDKDF (reference sequence). The CDR3 loop spans 19 amino acids. The CDR3 region is CATSSRQGGASSYNSPLHF. As DNA, the CDR3 is TGTGCCACCAGCAGTCGACAGGGTGGTGCGAGCTCCTATAATTCACCCCTCCACTTT. Filled out from reference TRBV15 and TRBJ1-6, the complete variable domain reads DAMVIQNPRYQVTQFGKPVTLSCSQTLNHNVMYWYQQKSSQAPKLLFHYYDKDFNNEADTPDNFQSRRPNTSFCFLDIRSPGLGDTAMYLCATSSRQGGASSYNSPLHFGNGTRLTVT.

The chain combines TRBV6-6 with TRBJ1-1, with D tentatively TRBD1 (5 bases). The germline V gene has CDR1 MNHNY and CDR2 SVGAGI (reference sequence). Trimming took off 1 base at V and 11 bases at J, with 8 bases between the two ends. The CDR3 totals 11 residues. The chain's CDR3 is CASSYWGRAFF. In DNA, the CDR3 is TGTGCCAGCAGTTACTGGGGGAGGGCTTTCTTT.

J is TRBJ1-5 and V is TRBV28; D might be TRBD1 (5 bases). The length of the CDR3 is 16 residues. Trimming stripped 2 bases from V and 4 bases from J, with 15 bases between. Germline V lookup: CDR1 MDHEN, CDR2 SYDVKM. The CDR3 sequence is CASSLGGTGGNQPQHF. Here the CDR3 DNA reads TGTGCCAGCAGTTTAGGTGGTACGGGGGGAAATCAGCCCCAGCATTTT.

The chain couples TRBV27 to TRBJ2-7; 9 positions agree with TRBD1. The V gene's germline CDR1 is MNHEY and CDR2 SMNVEV (reference sequence). This CDR3 contains 15 residues. V lost 6 bases and J lost 1; bases outside the gene matches: 7. The CDR3 sequence is CASRKVGTGSYEQYF. The CDR3 DNA sequence: TGTGCCAGCAGGAAGGTTGGGACAGGGTCCTACGAGCAGTACTTC.

The V gene is TRBV30, the J gene TRBJ2-7; 9 nucleotides agree with TRBD2. The CDR3 spans 14 residues. The germline CDR1 and CDR2 sequences are GTSNPN and SVGIG (reference sequence). V was clipped by 3 bases and J by 5 bases; unmatched bases: 8. CDR3 bases: TGTGCCTGGAGCCCGGGACTAGCTTCCCACGAGCAGTACTTC. Translating it yields CAWSPGLASHEQYF.

This clone was observed a few times. This chain uses TRBV5-5 with TRBJ2-5; 10 bases align to TRBD2. From germline, CDR1 is SGHKS and CDR2 YYEKEE (reference sequence). This CDR3 is built from 15 residues. V lost 4 bases to trimming and J lost 2 bases; unmatched junction nucleotides: 5. The CDR3 spells CASSPRAGGQETQYF. CDR3 nucleotides: TGTGCCAGCAGCCCTAGAGCGGGGGGGCAAGAGACCCAGTACTTC. Drawing the rest from reference TRBV5-5 and TRBJ2-5, the complete variable domain is DAGVTQSPTHLIKTRGQQVTLRCSPISGHKSVSWYQQVLGQGPQFIFQYYEKEERGRGNFPDRFSARQFPNYSSELNVNALLLGDSALYLCASSPRAGGQETQYFGPGTRLLVL.

This rearrangement joins TRBV6-5 to TRBJ1-2; TRBD1 matches at 7 bases. V lost 6 bases, J lost 7 bases, and 2 bases stayed unmatched. The CDR3 contains 11 residues. Germline V gives CDR1 MNHEY, CDR2 SVGAGI. The CDR3: CASRRQGGYTF. The CDR3 DNA reads as TGTGCCAGCAGACGACAGGGTGGCTACACCTTC.

About this clone itself: A read error may account for a junction end that differs from germline. The rearrangement uses TRBV11-2 and TRBJ2-3; 8 bases line up with TRBD1. Germline V gives CDR1 SGHAT, CDR2 FQNNGV. This CDR3 spans 13 amino acids. In DNA form, the CDR3 reads TGTGCCAGCAGCGTAGACAGGGGAGATACGCAGTATTTT. Protein: CASSVDRGDTQYF.

This clone appeared a single time. The chain joins TRBV5-6 to TRBJ1-2; 9 nucleotides line up with TRBD1. CDR3 size: 15 residues. Germline V gene lookup returns CDR1 SGHDT and CDR2 YYEEEE. Germline trimming cut 0 bases from V and 8 bases from J; bases unmatched to any gene: 8. The CDR3, as DNA: TGTGCCAGCAGCTTGGGTTTCCGGACAGGGGAAGGCTACACCTTC. Translation gives CASSLGFRTGEGYTF.

The chain joins TRBV28 to TRBJ2-3; the D is unclear. The V end lost 3 bases, the J end lost 0 bases, and 1 base lay between the germline ends. Germline values: CDR1 MDHEN, CDR2 SYDVKM. The CDR3 is made up of 12 amino acids. CDR3 sequence: CASSLSTDTQYF. For the CDR3, the DNA is TGTGCCAGCAGTTTGAGCACAGATACGCAGTATTTT.

Of note for this clone: Germline and junction disagree at one end, which may indicate a read error. The chain employs TRBV3-1 (or the pseudogene TRBV3-2) and TRBJ2-2; 9 positions match TRBD2. The CDR3 covers 13 residues. CDR1 is LGHDT, CDR2 YNNKEL, per germline (reference sequence). The chain's CDR3 is CASSQESRGGLFF. CDR3 sequence (DNA): TGTGCCAGCAGCCAAGAATCGCGGGGGGGGCTGTTTTTT.

The chain joins TRBV3-1 (or the pseudogene TRBV3-2) to TRBJ2-4; the match to TRBD2 covers 9 bases. Germline V lookup: CDR1 LGHDT, CDR2 YNNKEL (reference sequence). With V trimmed by 8 bases and J by 3 bases, 23 bases remained unmatched. This CDR3 contains 20 residues. The CDR3 loop reads CASLDLLAGATLVGKNIQYF. DNA of the CDR3: TGTGCCAGCCTGGACTTATTAGCGGGGGCAACTCTGGTGGGCAAAAACATTCAGTACTTC.

This sequence joins TRBV28 and TRBJ1-1; weak D call: TRBD1 (6 bases). There are 15 residues in the CDR3. The germline CDR1 and CDR2 sequences are MDHEN and SYDVKM. The V end was cut by 7 bases, the J end by 0 bases, with 15 bases between. CDR3 sequence: CASKLPGQMNTEAFF. Written as DNA, the CDR3 is TGTGCCAGCAAACTCCCGGGACAAATGAACACTGAAGCTTTCTTT.

J is TRBJ2-6 and V is TRBV4-2; D not certain. Per the germline V gene, CDR1 is LGHNA and CDR2 is YNFKEQ. V shed 5 bases and J shed 0 bases, with 8 bases lying between them. There are 15 residues in the CDR3. The CDR3 region has the DNA TGTGCCAGCAGCGAGGTGAGCTCTGGGGCCAACGTCCTGACTTTC. Amino acids: CASSEVSSGANVLTF.

The rearrangement uses TRBV6-5 and TRBJ1-5; D might be TRBD1 (5 bases). Per germline, CDR1 MNHEY and CDR2 SVGAGI. V lost 6 bases, J lost 4 bases, and 16 bases lay in between. The CDR3 is 15 amino acids. The CDR3 DNA follows: TGTGCCAGCAGACAGACAGCCTCATCGAATCAGCCCCAGCATTTT. Residues: CASRQTASSNQPQHF.

The table lists this clone with a count of one. V usage is TRBV14 and J usage is TRBJ2-3; D may be TRBD2 (6 bases). This CDR3 contains 16 residues. The V end lost 1 base, the J end lost 1 base, and 12 bases lay between the germline ends. Germline loops: CDR1 SGHDN, CDR2 FVKESK. This CDR3 is CASSQGLRGGTDTQYF. The CDR3 nucleotides read TGTGCCAGCAGCCAAGGGCTGCGGGGCGGCACAGATACGCAGTATTTT.

The chain is built from TRBV27 and TRBJ1-6; D not certain. V dropped 6 bases and J dropped 10 bases, with 16 bases sitting between them. CDR3 length: 14 residues. The germline gives CDR1 MNHEY, CDR2 SMNVEV (reference sequence). The CDR3 protein is CASSRMSEKSPLHF. CDR3 sequence (DNA): TGTGCCAGCAGCCGAATGTCGGAAAAATCACCCCTCCACTTT.